These T cell receptor beta chains were read from a single sample in a study of shared T cell receptors in the human thymus. Assay: immunoSEQ multiplex PCR; the TCRdb copy retains only in-frame clones and omits some. The sample carries roughly 660,000 clones, more than 75% recorded once. The data also belong to a second study, concerning human thymus T cells.

Specimen: thymocytes. The receptors shown here come from a boy younger than two with a congenital heart defect. Each CDR3 is given without its conserved first and last residue. Clone size, where shown, is once, few, many, or a class for clones that have expanded.

clone size: NA; V gene: TRBV10-1; J gene: TRBJ1-5; CDR3 protein: ASSEGRPGGNQPQH
clone size: NA; V gene: TRBV6-1; J gene: TRBJ2-7; CDR3 protein: ASSELGRTSYEQY
clone size: NA; V gene: TRBV7-3; J gene: TRBJ2-7; CDR3 protein: ASSLAGGVEQY
clone size: NA; V gene: TRBV7-2; J gene: TRBJ2-3; CDR3 protein: ASSSSLAGGPDTQY
clone size: NA; V gene: TRBV27; J gene: TRBJ1-5; CDR3 protein: ATRLRKDRDNQPQH
clone size: NA; V gene: TRBV28; J gene: TRBJ2-5; CDR3 protein: ASSPIGTGTQETQY
clone size: NA; V gene: TRBV14; J gene: TRBJ1-3; CDR3 protein: ASSQESGGPANTIY
clone size: NA; V gene: TRBV11-2; J gene: TRBJ1-3; CDR3 protein: ASSLVGPGAGNTIY
clone size: NA; V gene: TRBV7-6; J gene: TRBJ2-5; CDR3 protein: ASTLGTGKEETQY
clone size: NA; V gene: TRBV19; J gene: TRBJ2-2; CDR3 protein: ASRPGGAHTGELF
clone size: NA; V gene: TRBV5-3; J gene: TRBJ2-1; CDR3 protein: ARIGLAGEGGYNEQF
clone size: NA; V gene: TRBV25-1; J gene: TRBJ2-7; CDR3 protein: ASSVRGYEQY
clone size: NA; V gene: TRBV11-2; J gene: TRBJ1-2; CDR3 protein: ASSLDQRWRGPLDVGGYT
clone size: NA; V gene: TRBV7-4; J gene: TRBJ2-5; CDR3 protein: ASSLNPGTSGVQETQY
clone size: NA; V gene: TRBV14; J gene: TRBJ2-7; CDR3 protein: ASSTSGSDSYEQY
clone size: NA; V gene: TRBV30; J gene: TRBJ1-3; CDR3 protein: AWSVRTGRGSGNTIY
clone size: NA; V gene: TRBV18; J gene: TRBJ1-1; CDR3 protein: ASSPFGENTEAF
clone size: NA; V gene: TRBV30; J gene: TRBJ2-3; CDR3 protein: AWRTTGFPFHDTQY
clone size: NA; V gene: TRBV11-2; J gene: TRBJ2-3; CDR3 protein: ASSLMPADRGTQY
clone size: NA; V gene: TRBV2; J gene: TRBJ2-7; CDR3 protein: AISGGAGGNEQY
clone size: NA; V gene: TRBV2; J gene: TRBJ2-7; CDR3 protein: ASRTGGPGEQY
clone size: NA; V gene: TRBV29-1; J gene: TRBJ2-6; CDR3 protein: SARLAGSSGANVLT
clone size: NA; V gene: TRBV30; J gene: TRBJ2-2; CDR3 protein: AWRDTSGSPNTGELF
clone size: NA; V gene: TRBV11-2; J gene: TRBJ2-7; CDR3 protein: ASSFSGPPCYEQY
clone size: NA; V gene: TRBV7-2; J gene: TRBJ2-4; CDR3 protein: ASSLARLGRTPAKNIQY
clone size: NA; V gene: TRBV4-1; J gene: TRBJ1-2; CDR3 protein: ASSQIHWEYYGYT
clone size: NA; V gene: TRBV29-1; J gene: TRBJ1-4; CDR3 protein: SAAGGVSEKLF
clone size: NA; V gene: TRBV5-6; J gene: TRBJ2-7; CDR3 protein: ASSLGPQGPYEQY
clone size: NA; V gene: TRBV6-1; J gene: TRBJ2-1; CDR3 protein: ASKAGLAGEQF
clone size: NA; V gene: TRBV4-1; J gene: TRBJ2-1; CDR3 protein: ASSQRLGLVVGEQF
clone size: NA; V gene: TRBV27; J gene: TRBJ2-7; CDR3 protein: ASSFRGRPLYEQY
clone size: NA; V gene: TRBV7-2; J gene: TRBJ1-2; CDR3 protein: ASSSRQGPSYGYT
clone size: NA; V gene: TRBV6-1; J gene: TRBJ2-1; CDR3 protein: ASSGGPTSGRGSYNEQF
clone size: NA; V gene: TRBV27; J gene: TRBJ2-2; CDR3 protein: ASSCRTGSTGELF
clone size: NA; V gene: TRBV30; J gene: TRBJ2-1; CDR3 protein: ARQRGSYNEQF
clone size: few; V gene: TRBV14; J gene: TRBJ2-3; CDR3 protein: ASKGTSGTEAQY
clone size: NA; V gene: TRBV13; J gene: TRBJ1-2; CDR3 protein: ASSLFDRPRGYT
clone size: NA; V gene: TRBV30; J gene: TRBJ1-6; CDR3 protein: AWRAYPNSPLH
clone size: once; V gene: TRBV6-1; J gene: TRBJ2-5; CDR3 protein: ASSEVRWATQY
clone size: NA; V gene: TRBV10-3; J gene: TRBJ1-6; CDR3 protein: AISDPFEGANSPLH
clone size: NA; V gene: TRBV6-4; J gene: TRBJ2-2; CDR3 protein: ASRDPLRGGELF
clone size: NA; V gene: TRBV27; J gene: TRBJ2-4; CDR3 protein: ASRSLAGVAKNIQY
clone size: NA; V gene: TRBV9; J gene: TRBJ2-5; CDR3 protein: ASSPRRGMQETQY
clone size: NA; V gene: TRBV4-2; J gene: TRBJ2-3; CDR3 protein: ASSQGERERTDTQY
clone size: NA; V gene: TRBV11-2; J gene: TRBJ2-1; CDR3 protein: ASSLDLNSGNEQF
clone size: NA; V gene: TRBV5-6; J gene: TRBJ1-1; CDR3 protein: ASSTGQGNTEAF
clone size: NA; V gene: TRBV5-1; J gene: TRBJ2-1; CDR3 protein: ASSLGRLAEYNEQF
clone size: NA; V gene: TRBV2; J gene: TRBJ1-1; CDR3 protein: ASSANRQGPNTEAF
clone size: NA; V gene: TRBV7-6; J gene: TRBJ2-7; CDR3 protein: ASSSLAGGTYEQY
clone size: NA; V gene: TRBV4-3; J gene: TRBJ2-3; CDR3 protein: ASSQAAGQWTDTQY
clone size: NA; V gene: TRBV4-1; J gene: TRBJ2-3; CDR3 protein: ASSQPGMAGTSTDTQY
clone size: NA; V gene: TRBV28; J gene: TRBJ2-3; CDR3 protein: ASSSRGGTDTQY
clone size: NA; V gene: TRBV29-1; J gene: TRBJ2-2; CDR3 protein: SVGAPGDTGELF
clone size: NA; V gene: TRBV14; J gene: TRBJ1-1; CDR3 protein: ASSRGQNTEAF
clone size: NA; V gene: TRBV4-2; J gene: TRBJ2-7; CDR3 protein: ASSQGQGASYEQY